The source of this TCR beta chain is a study of blood T cell repertoires in COVID-19. Overall study context: COVID-19 samples, acute and convalescent, were from the United States, Italy and Spain.

The assay was immunoSEQ multiplex PCR, and TCRdb's table has in-frame clones only and misses some. This sample carries about 380,000 clones, 70% to 90% of them seen once, and the ten largest clones take roughly 1.4%. The CDR3 spans 15 residues. Germline CDR1 ENHRY, CDR2 SYGVKD. V lost 0 bases and J 0 bases, leaving 8 bases between the germline ends. This clone was recorded a few times. Everyone who took part was 18 to 89 years old, and they came from about 23 US areas. Recovered Cohort 3 donors showed two negative PCRs, clearance, or symptom resolution. This sequence joins TRBV10-3 and TRBJ1-1; D possibly corresponds to TRBD1 (5 bases). The TCR comes from a man under 40 who had recovered from COVID-19. Sample: PBMCs or T cells enriched from blood (not recorded which). The CDR3 DNA follows: TGTGCCATCAGTGAGTCTGAAGGGGTGAACACTGAAGCTTTCTTT. This encodes CAISESEGVNTEAFF.